This TCR beta chain was obtained from a study of CD8 T cells in ankylosing spondylitis. Remarks on this clonotype: Its antigen is still unknown.

Study-wide findings and caveats: Matched ankylosing spondylitis synovial fluid reportedly contained a significantly enriched population of disease-linked clones. Prior literature has documented some motif variants in synovial fluid and blood from reactive arthritis.

Per the germline V gene, CDR1 is LGHNA and CDR2 is YSLEER. The ends lost 1 base at V and 3 bases at J; junction bases unmatched: 7. There are 17 residues in the CDR3. Quantitative 5'-RACE with molecular barcodes produced the TCR beta libraries. TCRdb reanalysed the 5' RACE reads using MiXCR and keeps one entry per CDR3 protein. The sample holds hundreds of thousands of distinct CDR3 sequences; less than 25% are singletons and the top ten take under 4%. This chain connects TRBV4-3 to TRBJ2-2; the match to TRBD2 covers 8 bases. Sequencing was performed on blood, either unsorted or a sorted T cell fraction (not recorded which). This clonotype was sampled from a female donor with ankylosing spondylitis or in good health (not recorded which). Here the CDR3 DNA reads TGCGCCAGCAGCCAAGGTGTTACTAGCGGTTACACCGGGGAGCTGTTTTTT. Its protein product is CASSQGVTSGYTGELFF.